This TCR beta chain was sequenced in a study of monozygotic twins with inflammatory bowel disease. Each CDR3 protein gets one entry in TCRdb, which reprocessed the 5' RACE reads and gives no DNA. The record lists roughly 330,000 distinct CDR3 sequences, of which the ten most abundant hold approximately 2%. The CDR3 is 11 amino acids. CDR1 is DFQATT and CDR2 is SNEGSKA in the germline V gene (reference sequence). Sequenced sample: blood. V and J are TRBV20-1 and TRBJ2-4. The sequence came from a human donor with ulcerative colitis or Crohn's disease, or a healthy co-twin of an affected twin (not recorded which). CDR3 residues: CSALDGNIQYF.